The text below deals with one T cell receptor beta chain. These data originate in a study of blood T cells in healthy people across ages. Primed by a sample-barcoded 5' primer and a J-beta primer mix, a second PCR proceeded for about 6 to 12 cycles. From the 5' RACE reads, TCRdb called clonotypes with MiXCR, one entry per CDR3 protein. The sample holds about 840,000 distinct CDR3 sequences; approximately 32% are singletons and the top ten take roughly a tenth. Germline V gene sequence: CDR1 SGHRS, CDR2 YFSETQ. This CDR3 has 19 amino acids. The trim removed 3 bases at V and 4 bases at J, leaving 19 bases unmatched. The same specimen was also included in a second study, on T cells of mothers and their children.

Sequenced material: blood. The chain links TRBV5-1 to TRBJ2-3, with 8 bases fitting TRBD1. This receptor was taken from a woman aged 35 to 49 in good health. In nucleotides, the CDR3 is TGCGCCAGCAGCTGGTCGGGTGGTCGGCGGACAGGGAGGTCAGATACGCAGTATTTT. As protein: CASSWSGGRRTGRSDTQYF.